These T cell receptor beta chains were read from a single sample in a study of post-analysis software for immune sequencing data. TCRdb processed the PCR reads anew with MiXCR; each CDR3 protein has one entry. This sample carries about 620,000 distinct CDR3 sequences, 44% of them seen once, and the ten largest clones take around 1.7%. Sequencing was performed on blood. Receptor source: a girl under 18 with multiple sclerosis. Each CDR3 is given with its conserved first and last residue.

j_call v_call cdr3_aa
TRBJ1-1 TRBV12-3/TRBV12-4 CASSLAVTEAFF
TRBJ1-2 TRBV29-1 CSVEPTGENGYTF
TRBJ2-7 TRBV12-3/TRBV12-4 CASSLERFTTMSYEQYF
TRBJ2-7 TRBV7-2 CASSLGTSGSSYEQYF
TRBJ2-3 TRBV20-1 CSARVGFSQASTDTQYF
TRBJ2-7 TRBV12-3/TRBV12-4 CASSLGRGGYDEQYF
TRBJ2-1 TRBV27 CASSLSWMGEQFF
TRBJ1-4 TRBV9 CASSVDDRPIEKLFF
TRBJ2-1 TRBV5-1 CASARETYNEQFF
TRBJ2-5 TRBV7-2 CASSLARAQWETQYF
TRBJ1-5 TRBV6-1 CASSRGAYGNQPQHF
TRBJ1-1 TRBV7-9 CASSFWGTGGTVRAEAFF
TRBJ2-1 TRBV5-1 CASSFDQYEQFF
TRBJ1-5 TRBV7-9 CASSLAGRAGQPQHF
TRBJ2-1 TRBV7-9 CASSQILVRDRVLREQFF
TRBJ2-3 TRBV4-1 CASSQLSFGLRGTDTQYF
TRBJ2-1 TRBV20-1 CSARERVTSDVEFF
TRBJ2-3 TRBV9 CASSVSDWGGDTDTQYF
TRBJ2-3 TRBV29-1 CSVTTSGRGGDTQYF
TRBJ2-5 TRBV6-5 CASSHNRETQYF
TRBJ1-2 TRBV7-9 CASSPRATGTGYTF
TRBJ1-5 TRBV20-1 CSDRGQLGNQPQHF
TRBJ2-7 TRBV4-1 CASSQDGARRDDEQYF
TRBJ2-1 TRBV7-6 CASSSRLYNGQFF
TRBJ2-4 TRBV13 CASRGSDRGNIQYF
TRBJ2-7 TRBV12-3/TRBV12-4 CASSRSGYYEQYF
TRBJ2-7 TRBV29-1 CSATGGPTYEQYF
TRBJ2-7 TRBV4-1 CASSQGRRLAGNYEQYF
TRBJ2-4 TRBV5-1 CASSNSGGQDIQYF
TRBJ2-1 TRBV7-9 CASSLLTGTKNEQFF
TRBJ2-1 TRBV10-3 CAIRPTSGRSGNNEQFF
TRBJ2-5 TRBV10-3 CAISDVVQETQYF
TRBJ1-2 TRBV5-6 CATRGGPEGYTF
TRBJ2-5 TRBV10-3 CAISERLANQETQYF
TRBJ2-7 TRBV3-1 CASSQGRRGPYEQYF
TRBJ2-3 TRBV3-1 CASSPQLSTDTQYF
TRBJ2-3 TRBV7-3 CASSLRQGVADTQYF
TRBJ2-7 TRBV12-3/TRBV12-4 CASSLQREGPYEQYF
TRBJ2-7 TRBV20-1 CSATPNRVYEQYF
TRBJ2-3 TRBV6-5 CASSWNYLRTDTQYF
TRBJ2-5 TRBV6-5 CASSLLNREETQYF
TRBJ2-4 TRBV29-1 CSVEETGLAKNIQYF
TRBJ2-1 TRBV13 CASSPGTFSSYNEQFF
TRBJ2-3 TRBV7-8 CASSSARSDTQYF
TRBJ1-2 TRBV6-5 CASSYSSNNYGYTF
TRBJ2-3 TRBV7-3 CASSPRGRGDTQYF
TRBJ2-7 TRBV6-1 CASRETAGSYEQYF
TRBJ2-7 TRBV7-3 CASSPGAWSSYEQYF
TRBJ1-2 TRBV20-1 CSASPGGGYTF
TRBJ2-4 TRBV20-1 CSAGGGRTYEQYF
. TRBV7-2 CASSRPGQLETQYF
TRBJ2-7 TRBV12-3/TRBV12-4 CASSSLASSSYEQYF
TRBJ2-7 TRBV12-3/TRBV12-4 CASSFSQGFGGEQYF
TRBJ2-5 TRBV13 CASSPDSTETQYF